Below, 23 T cell receptor beta chains from the same sample are listed, as sequenced in a study of blood T cell repertoires in COVID-19. Sequenced by immunoSEQ multiplex PCR; TCRdb stores in-frame clones only, minus some. This sample yields roughly 120,000 clones, of which less than 90% are seen a single time; 1.5% to 2% belongs to the top ten. The sequencing sample was made of peripheral blood. The origin of the receptors is a man aged 70-80 years with acute or convalescent COVID-19.

V usage is TRBV19 and J usage is TRBJ1-2; 11 bases agree with TRBD1. Germline CDR1 reads LNHDA; CDR2 reads SQIVND (reference sequence). Trimming removed 5 bases from V and 6 bases from J; junction bases left unmatched: 14. This CDR3 is built from 17 residues. The CDR3, as DNA: TGTGCCAGTAGTCCTTCAAGGACAGGGGGCGCAGATAATGGCTACACCTTC. Protein product: CASSPSRTGGADNGYTF.

This chain uses TRBV5-1 with TRBJ2-2; D is unclear. The CDR3 sequence is 13 residues long. Trimming took 0 bases from V and 5 from J, leaving 5 bases between them. Germline V gives CDR1 SGHRS, CDR2 YFSETQ. The CDR3 bases are TGCGCCAGCAGCTTGGTAGTTACCGGGGAGCTGTTTTTT. Translation gives CASSLVVTGELFF.

DNA of the CDR3: TGTGCCAGCAGCTTGGAGCGGAACACTGAAGCTTTCTTT. Amino acid sequence: CASSLERNTEAFF. J is TRBJ1-1 and V is TRBV11-3; no definite D call. Trimming stripped 3 bases from V and 1 base from J, with 6 bases between. Germline V gives CDR1 SGHNT, CDR2 YENEEA. The CDR3 runs to 13 residues.

The rearrangement joins TRBV28 to TRBJ1-4; D gene uncertain. This CDR3 is built from 15 residues. Trimming took 8 bases from V and 8 from J, leaving 21 bases between them. Germline V gene lookup returns CDR1 MDHEN and CDR2 SYDVKM. The CDR3 is CASGSPAAAGEKLFF. DNA of the CDR3: TGTGCCAGCGGCTCTCCGGCAGCCGCGGGGGAAAAACTGTTTTTT.

The rearrangement uses TRBV4-1 and TRBJ2-2; 9 bases are a match to TRBD1. The CDR3 totals 14 residues. CDR1 MGHRA and CDR2 YSYEKL come from the germline V gene. J lost 4 bases, V lost 4 bases, and 1 base had no gene match. CDR3: CASSPDRGTGELFF. The CDR3 nucleotides read TGCGCCAGCAGCCCGGACAGGGGCACCGGGGAGCTGTTTTTT.

This chain's CDR3 is CASSLQGSGTEAFF. Written as DNA, the CDR3 is TGCGCCAGCAGCCTACAGGGGTCGGGCACTGAAGCTTTCTTT. The V call is TRBV5-1, the J call TRBJ1-1; 7 nucleotides match TRBD1. The CDR3 loop spans 14 amino acids. Per germline, CDR1 SGHRS and CDR2 YFSETQ. J was trimmed by 4 bases and V by 4 bases; bases with no gene match: 7.

The chain combines TRBV7-9 with TRBJ2-3; D is possibly TRBD1 (5 bases). This CDR3 has 17 residues. The V end was cut by 5 bases, the J end by 0 bases, with 18 bases between. Germline V CDR1 and CDR2: SEHNR, FQNEAQ (reference sequence). The CDR3 loop is CASSPGHSTFSTDTQYF. The CDR3, as DNA: TGTGCCAGCAGCCCCGGACACAGTACCTTTAGCACAGATACGCAGTATTTT.

V is TRBV2 and J is TRBJ2-7, with 11 bases matching TRBD2. V was clipped by 10 bases and J by 3 bases; unmatched bases: 8. Per the germline V gene, CDR1 is SNHLY and CDR2 is FYNNEI. CDR3 length: 14 amino acids. CDR3 nucleotide sequence: TGTGCCATCACTCTAGCGGGAGGCGTCTACGAGCAGTACTTC. Protein sequence: CAITLAGGVYEQYF.

The chain combines TRBV5-1 with TRBJ1-6, with 7 nucleotides matching TRBD1. Unmatched junction bases numbered 8, after V lost 3 bases and J lost 5 bases. The CDR3 totals 16 residues. The germline gives CDR1 SGHRS, CDR2 YFSETQ. The CDR3 region has the DNA TGCGCCAGCAGCTCAGGATGGACAGGAGATAATTCACCCCTCCACTTT. Protein sequence: CASSSGWTGDNSPLHF.

CDR3 region: CSVLTGLETQYF. The CDR3 nucleotides are TGCAGCGTTCTAACAGGGCTGGAGACCCAGTACTTC. This chain connects TRBV29-1 to TRBJ2-5; the D gene is possibly TRBD1 (6 bases). CDR1 and CDR2 (germline): SQVTM, ANQGSEA. CDR3 length: 12 residues. Trimming stripped 5 bases from V and 5 bases from J, with 12 bases between.

V gene TRBV28 combines with J gene TRBJ1-3, with 8 bases fitting TRBD1. CDR1 is MDHEN and CDR2 is SYDVKM in the germline V gene. V dropped 6 bases and J dropped 0; count of bases not matched to a gene: 4. The CDR3 consists of 15 residues. The CDR3: CASRSGGLSGNTIYF. The CDR3 DNA sequence: TGTGCCAGCAGATCAGGGGGCCTCTCTGGAAACACCATATATTTT.

V and J are TRBV7-9 and TRBJ1-3; D unclear. V lost 11 bases, J lost 4 bases, and 9 bases lay in between. Germline CDR1 is SEHNR and CDR2 is FQNEAQ (reference sequence). The CDR3 covers 11 residues. The CDR3 reads CAAHYGNTIYF. The DNA for the CDR3 is TGTGCCGCCCACTACGGAAACACCATATATTTT.

The gene calls are TRBV2 and TRBJ2-3, with 9 bases lining up with TRBD2. The ends lost 8 bases at V and 4 bases at J; junction bases unmatched: 7. The CDR3 has 14 amino acids. Germline CDR1 SNHLY, CDR2 FYNNEI. The CDR3 is CASLWRGGPDTQYF. DNA for the CDR3: TGTGCCAGCCTCTGGCGGGGGGGCCCAGATACGCAGTATTTT.

This clone was seen only a few times. The chain has TRBV3-1 (or the pseudogene TRBV3-2) and TRBJ1-1, with TRBD1 identical over 7 bases. This CDR3 is 14 amino acids long. With 4 bases clipped from V and 1 base from J, the junction kept 3 bases outside the gene matches. Germline V lookup: CDR1 LGHDT, CDR2 YNNKEL (reference sequence). CDR3 protein: CASSPRTGNTEAFF. The CDR3 DNA follows: TGTGCCAGCAGCCCCCGGACAGGGAACACTGAAGCTTTCTTT.

The rearrangement links TRBV6-5 to TRBJ1-2, with 9 bases lining up with TRBD1. The ends lost 5 bases at V and 4 bases at J; junction bases unmatched: 5. Germline assignment: CDR1 MNHEY and CDR2 SVGAGI. This CDR3 is built from 14 residues. The CDR3, as DNA: TGTGCCAGCAGTCCACCGACAGGGGGCTATGGCTACACCTTC. Its protein is CASSPPTGGYGYTF.

This chain links TRBV5-1 with TRBJ1-2; no clear D gene. Germline V gene data show CDR1 as SGHRS and CDR2 as YFSETQ. Trimming took off 7 bases at V and 2 bases at J, with 18 bases between the two ends. CDR3 length: 15 amino acids. This CDR3 reads CASASAGETNYGYTF. The CDR3 nucleotides read TGCGCCAGCGCGTCCGCGGGAGAAACAAACTATGGCTACACCTTC.

This clone was recorded only once. The chain is built from TRBV19 and TRBJ1-1, with D uncertain. The CDR3 has 11 amino acids. Germline V CDR1 and CDR2: LNHDA, SQIVND (reference sequence). Between the trimmed V and J ends, which lost 4 bases and 4 bases, there was a span of 4 bases. CDR3 region: CASSRATEAFF. The DNA of the CDR3 is TGTGCCAGTAGTAGGGCCACTGAAGCTTTCTTT.

The chain employs TRBV5-1 and TRBJ2-3; 13 bases are a match to TRBD2. Looked up from germline, CDR1 is SGHRS and CDR2 is YFSETQ. Trimming cost V 4 bases and J 0 bases; bases outside gene matches: 8. The CDR3 has 18 amino acids. The CDR3 spells CASSPPGLAGTSTDTQYF. CDR3 bases: TGCGCCAGCAGCCCTCCGGGACTAGCGGGGACTAGCACAGATACGCAGTATTTT.

This chain links TRBV12-3 or TRBV12-4 with TRBJ1-2; no clear D. This CDR3 spans 13 amino acids. The germline V and J ends were trimmed by 1 base and 6 bases, with 9 bases remaining between them. CDR3 in amino acids: CASSLGGFHGYTF. CDR3 nucleotides: TGTGCCAGCAGTTTAGGAGGGTTCCATGGCTACACCTTC.

This clone was counted only a few times. The chain combines TRBV2 with TRBJ1-2; tentatively, D is TRBD1 (6 bases). V was clipped by 6 bases and J by 12 bases, with 14 bases between them. In germline, CDR1 is SNHLY, CDR2 FYNNEI. The CDR3 runs 11 residues. CDR3 in amino acids: CASRQQGGDTF. CDR3 in DNA: TGTGCCAGCAGGCAACAGGGAGGGGACACCTTC.

The V gene is TRBV4-1, the J gene TRBJ1-1; the D gene is possibly TRBD1 (5 bases). Trimming pared 0 bases from V and 4 bases from J, leaving 12 bases between. CDR3 length: 15 amino acids. Germline V gene data show CDR1 as MGHRA and CDR2 as YSYEKL. This CDR3 is CASSQEVTGGTEAFF. The CDR3 DNA sequence: TGCGCCAGCAGCCAAGAAGTGACGGGGGGCACTGAAGCTTTCTTT.

V and J are TRBV7-8 and TRBJ1-1, with 7 bases lining up with TRBD1. The CDR3 is made up of 13 amino acids. CDR1 and CDR2 (germline): SGHVS, FQNEAQ. The V and J ends lost 6 bases and 0 bases, in that order; junction bases with no gene match: 1. The CDR3 DNA reads as TGTGCCAGCAGGGGACAGATGAACACTGAAGCTTTCTTT. It encodes CASRGQMNTEAFF.

The chain joins TRBV11-1 to TRBJ2-1; D is perhaps TRBD2 (5 bases). Trimming stripped 4 bases from V and 9 bases from J, with 16 bases between. CDR1 SGHAT and CDR2 FQDESV come from the germline V gene (reference sequence). This CDR3 spans 14 amino acids. CDR3 nucleotides: TGTGCCAGCAGCTCGCAGGCCGGGATGAGTGAGCAGTTCTTC. Translated, it gives CASSSQAGMSEQFF.